The entry below gives a single T cell receptor (beta chain) sequence along with its context. Clones were read by immunoSEQ multiplex PCR, and TCRdb kept only the in-frame ones, dropping some. The repertoire holds 85,000 to 100,000 clones, with approximately 94% as singletons. The sample is drawn from a study of OX40 agonist ivuxolimab in advanced cancers. Across the study: The dose-escalation group included hepatocellular carcinoma, melanoma, renal cell carcinoma and head and neck cancer. Three patients got partial responses; one had hepatocellular carcinoma and two had cutaneous melanoma.

Autoimmune disease history or systemic immunosuppression led to patients being barred. Drawing of blood for sampling happened at baseline, at cycle 4 day 1, and at cycle 7 day 1. The length of the CDR3 is 16 residues. Germline V CDR1 and CDR2: MNHNY, SVGAGI (reference sequence). V lost 0 bases and J lost 0, with 11 bases in between. The chain links TRBV6-6 to TRBJ1-1; D call uncertain. The sample in question was CD4+ or CD8+ T cells sorted from blood, obtained in a trial of the OX40 agonist ivuxolimab. The origin of this receptor is an adult with an advanced solid tumor such as melanoma, head and neck, liver or kidney cancer. CDR3 loop: CASSYSNGAVNTEAFF. As DNA, the CDR3 is TGTGCCAGCAGTTACTCGAATGGCGCCGTGAACACTGAAGCTTTCTTT.